This T cell receptor (beta chain) was captured in a study of blood T cells in healthy people across ages (dated by TCRdb to between 2014 and 2016). Notes on the research overall: Template switching captured roughly one uniquely barcoded TCR beta cDNA molecule per two T cells in model experiments. Age-related changes in TCR beta repertoire diversity were measured in the study by deep sequencing normalized with unique cDNA molecular identifiers. Donors were grouped into four age groups: young (average about 15 years), middle-aged (39), aged (around 66) and long-lived (approximately 82). To avoid experimental bias, donors of different ages were randomly spread across the sequencing lanes. Using the same blood draw, the study looked at two additional independent replicas of 1 million unique cDNA reads for two donors, one aged 18 to 30 and the other aged 80 or older.

The full study reports these points: The long-lived group showed more naive CD4+ T cells, fewer expanded clones and increased TCR diversity than the aged group, suggesting age selection. Observed TCR beta diversity per million T cells fell roughly linearly with age, and a significant reduction was already apparent by age approximately 40. Donor CMV infection status was unknown, potentially confounding age-related changes in expanded clonotypes. Total diversity estimates from one million sequenced T cells were considered lower bounds and underestimates. Because profiling used bulk unsorted PBMCs, naive and antigen-experienced compartments could not be compared conclusively. There was a strong correlation between observed TCR beta diversity and the percentage of naive T cells measured by flow cytometry.

The method behind the library was 5' RACE. This sample was sequenced with an Illumina HiSeq 2500. The second PCR ran for roughly 6 to 11 cycles and used a J-beta primer mix along with a sample-barcoded 5' primer. A template-switch 5' adaptor carrying 12 random nucleotides introduced a unique molecular identifier onto each TCR beta cDNA molecule. At least 2.5 million CDR3-containing paired-end reads were obtained from each sample. The Mint cDNA synthesis kit, primed by a TRBC-specific oligonucleotide, was used to synthesize first-strand cDNA from all RNA. Following uracil-DNA glycosylase treatment, all cDNA underwent a first 18-cycle PCR with the universal primers M1SS and BC2_uni_R. Per the source publication's procedure: Each sample was normalized by randomly selecting 1 million high-quality reads, each carrying a distinct molecular identifier. Reads sharing molecular identifiers were discarded rather than binned into consensus sequences. CDR3 identification, clonotype clustering and error correction used MiTCR with a Q25 quality threshold and the strictest error-elimination algorithm. Lower-bound total TCR beta diversity was estimated with a nonparametric unseen species model using Euler transformation. TCRdb reprocessing: public reads trimmed at Q25 with fastp, clones called with MiXCR, in-frame beta chains kept. Duplicate CDR3 protein sequences are folded into a single record with the most common DNA and genes. The V and J calls and clone size come from TCRdb's table, not from the authors' own analysis. This sample has some 750,000 distinct CDR3 sequences in its table, and roughly 20% of those were observed once. 22% of the sample goes to the ten largest clones.

The donors were 40 or so Caucasian individuals from Russia, aged roughly 6 to 100 years, who were systemically healthy. Each donor gave about 9.7 milliliters of peripheral blood, drawn into EDTA-treated Vacutainer tubes. Ficoll-Paque density-gradient centrifugation was used to isolate PBMCs, with at least 7 million obtained per sample. Trizol reagent was used to extract total RNA from PBMCs, with at least 5.5 micrograms per sample. The percentages of naive CD45RAhigh/CD27high T cells were determined by flow cytometry on a PBMC aliquot from every donor. Worth noting for this clonotype: Its antigen is not yet known. Per-base quality was not reported, and no clone a single base away is much larger than it.

The specimen sequenced was blood. The TCR was taken from a man between 65 and 85 years old in good health.

The CDR3 amino acid sequence is: CSASRADGYTF. The DNA is TGCAGTGCTTCCCGTGCGGATGGCTACACCTTC. The chain employs TRBV20-1 and TRBJ1-2; no confident D gene assignment can be made. The CDR3 holds 11 amino acids from the cysteine to the phenylalanine. Of all the DNA, just the CDR3 is kept, 33 bases in frame from base 1. Relative to germline, V is 5 bases shorter and J is 6 bases shorter, with 10 bases between their ends. CDR1 is given as DFQATT and CDR2 as SNEGSKA, both from the germline V gene (reference sequence).